The 23 T cell receptor beta chains reported below all come from one sample, sequenced in a study of T cell responses to AZD1222 COVID-19 vaccine. The repertoire was sequenced with immunoSEQ multiplex PCR; TCRdb's copy has only in-frame clones and lacks some. The sample carries more than 100,000 clones, 70% to 90% recorded once. Sequences were derived from peripheral blood, sampled on day 0 of AZD1222 vaccination. Receptors originate from an adult in good health.

The chain couples TRBV27 to TRBJ2-6, with D possibly being TRBD1 (6 bases). The CDR3 length is 16 residues. V lost 8 bases to trimming and J lost 0 bases, with 14 bases between them. The germline V gene has CDR1 MNHEY and CDR2 SMNVEV (reference sequence). CDR3 bases: TGTGCCAGCTCCAGGACAGTGTACTCTGGGGCCAACGTCCTGACTTTC. Its translation is CASSRTVYSGANVLTF. The full variable domain, in which reference TRBV27 and TRBJ2-6 provide the parts outside the CDR3, is EAQVTQNPRYLITVTGKKLTVTCSQNMNHEYMSWYRQDPGLGLRQIYYSMNVEVTDKGDVPEGYKVSRKEKRNFPLILESPSPNQTSLYFCASSRTVYSGANVLTFGAGSRLTVL.

This chain links TRBV10-2 with TRBJ2-3, with 8 bases matching TRBD2. V lost 2 bases and J lost 3; bases outside the gene matches: 7. There are 16 residues in the CDR3. Germline CDR1 reads WSHSY; CDR2 reads SAAADI. CDR3 nucleotides: TGCGCCAGCAGTGAGCGTGTGTCTAGCGGGACAGATACGCAGTATTTT. Protein sequence: CASSERVSSGTDTQYF.

V gene TRBV7-6 combines with J gene TRBJ2-3; 8 bases line up with TRBD2. This CDR3 is built from 16 residues. The V and J ends lost 7 bases and 2 bases, in that order; junction bases with no gene match: 11. The germline V gene encodes CDR1 SGHVS and CDR2 FNYEAQ. CDR3 nucleotides: TGTGCCAGCACCTGGGGGGCGGGGGGCTTCACAGATACGCAGTATTTT. Residues: CASTWGAGGFTDTQYF.

The chain couples TRBV9 to TRBJ2-5; D unclear. Looked up from germline, CDR1 is SGDLS and CDR2 is YYNGEE. V lost 4 bases and J 5 bases, leaving 15 bases between the germline ends. This CDR3 is 14 amino acids long. As DNA, the CDR3 is TGTGCCAGCAGCTCCCCCTTGTTTGCGGAGACCCAGTACTTC. Translation: CASSSPLFAETQYF.

A single count supports this clone. The V and J genes are TRBV5-6 and TRBJ2-7; perhaps TRBD2 as D (6 bases). There are 16 residues in the CDR3. The germline V and J ends were trimmed by 4 bases and 0 bases, with 17 bases remaining between them. Per germline, CDR1 SGHDT and CDR2 YYEEEE. CDR3 residues: CASSRRETRPSYEQYF. The CDR3 region has the DNA TGTGCCAGCAGCCGCAGGGAGACTAGGCCCTCCTACGAGCAGTACTTC.

The CDR3 loop reads CASSLSSGAETQYF. The CDR3 nucleotides are TGTGCCAGCAGTTTATCGTCCGGGGCAGAGACCCAGTACTTC. The V and J genes are TRBV27 and TRBJ2-5; the D call may be TRBD1 or TRBD2 (5 bases each). V was pared by 0 bases and J by 4 bases, with 9 bases between. The CDR3 length is 14 residues. The germline V gene encodes CDR1 MNHEY and CDR2 SMNVEV (reference sequence).

For the CDR3, the DNA is TGTGCCAGCAGCGTAGTGGCAGGCTACTATGGCTACACCTTC. Translation: CASSVVAGYYGYTF. The chain recombines TRBV9 with TRBJ1-2; D gene unclear. This CDR3 has 14 residues. Trimming shortened V by 0 bases and J by 3 bases, and 9 bases separated the two germline ends. CDR1 is SGDLS and CDR2 is YYNGEE in the germline V gene.

V and J are TRBV5-1 and TRBJ1-5; D is uncertain. CDR3 length: 15 residues. CDR1 is SGHRS, CDR2 YFSETQ, per germline. The V end was cut by 1 base, the J end by 3 bases, with 11 bases between. This CDR3 reads CASSLLPGDNQPQHF. The CDR3 nucleotides read TGCGCCAGCAGCTTGTTGCCCGGCGACAATCAGCCCCAGCATTTT.

The chain has TRBV9 and TRBJ1-3, with 9 bases identical to TRBD1. Trimming took 2 bases from V and 0 from J; bases not matched to a gene: 6. Germline V lookup: CDR1 SGDLS, CDR2 YYNGEE. The CDR3 is 17 residues long. CDR3 in DNA: TGTGCCAGCAGCGTCCGGGACAGGGATATCTCTGGAAACACCATATATTTT. This gives the protein CASSVRDRDISGNTIYF. The full variable domain, in which reference TRBV9 and TRBJ1-3 provide the parts outside the CDR3, is DSGVTQTPKHLITATGQRVTLRCSPRSGDLSVYWYQQSLDQGLQFLIQYYNGEERAKGNILERFSAQQFPDLHSELNLSSLELGDSALYFCASSVRDRDISGNTIYFGEGSWLTVV.

This chain uses TRBV5-1 with TRBJ2-2; 9 nucleotides align to TRBD1. Germline CDR1 and CDR2: SGHRS and YFSETQ. J lost 6 bases, V lost 2 bases, and 5 bases had no gene match. This CDR3 has 15 residues. The CDR3 sequence is CASSFRQGVPGELFF. The DNA of the CDR3 is TGCGCCAGCAGCTTTAGACAGGGGGTACCCGGGGAGCTGTTTTTT.

The gene calls are TRBV18 and TRBJ1-1; D gene unclear. With 4 bases removed from V and 1 base from J, the gap between germline ends came to 7 bases. Germline CDR1 and CDR2: KGHSH and LQKENI. There are 13 residues in the CDR3. Here the CDR3 reads CASSQGQNTEAFF. As DNA, the CDR3 is TGTGCCAGCTCACAGGGTCAGAACACTGAAGCTTTCTTT. The complete variable domain, with remaining parts taken from reference TRBV18 and TRBJ1-1, reads NAGVMQNPRHLVRRRGQEARLRCSPMKGHSHVYWYRQLPEEGLKFMVYLQKENIIDESGMPKERFSAEFPKEGPSILRIQQVVRGDSAAYFCASSQGQNTEAFFGQGTRLTVV.

The chain links TRBV11-2 to TRBJ1-1; D remains ambiguous. Germline CDR1 is SGHAT and CDR2 is FQNNGV. This CDR3 contains 15 residues. The V end was cut by 4 bases, the J end by 2 bases, with 14 bases between. The CDR3 here is CASSSRPGHNTEAFF. CDR3 nucleotide sequence: TGTGCCAGCAGCTCCCGGCCGGGCCATAACACTGAAGCTTTCTTT.

The sample holds one count of this clone. The V gene is TRBV6-1, the J gene TRBJ1-1, with a weak D call TRBD1 (6 bases). This CDR3 has 14 amino acids. Trimming stripped 2 bases from V and 7 bases from J, with 14 bases between. CDR1 and CDR2 from the germline V gene are MNHNS and SASEGT. CDR3 bases: TGTGCCAGCAGTGAATTTGCAGGGGTGGTTGAAGCTTTCTTT. Translation gives CASSEFAGVVEAFF.

The chain combines TRBV4-1 with TRBJ1-4; no firm D call. This CDR3 region has 14 residues. Germline V CDR1 and CDR2: MGHRA, YSYEKL. Trimming stripped 8 bases from V and 0 bases from J, with 10 bases between. The CDR3, as DNA: TGCGCCAGCCGGCGCGGCCCAACTAATGAAAAACTGTTTTTT. Residues: CASRRGPTNEKLFF.

This chain links TRBV15 with TRBJ2-7; D perhaps matches TRBD1 (7 bases). The CDR3 totals 15 residues. V dropped 1 base and J dropped 1 base, with 11 bases sitting between them. Looked up from germline, CDR1 is LNHNV and CDR2 is YYDKDF (reference sequence). The CDR3 spells CATSRGGTESYEQYF. For the CDR3, the DNA is TGTGCCACCAGCAGAGGCGGGACAGAGTCCTACGAGCAGTACTTC.

V usage is TRBV27 and J usage is TRBJ1-1; TRBD1 aligns across 8 bases. The germline gives CDR1 MNHEY, CDR2 SMNVEV (reference sequence). CDR3 length: 15 amino acids. With V trimmed by 2 bases and J by 4 bases, 6 bases remained unmatched. The CDR3 coding sequence is TGTGCCAGCAGTTTAGGAGGACAGGGAGGCACTGAAGCTTTCTTT. Translation gives CASSLGGQGGTEAFF.

CDR3 sequence: CASTRTPESQPQHF. CDR3 in DNA: TGTGCCAGCACCAGGACGCCGGAGAGTCAGCCCCAGCATTTT. The V gene is TRBV27, the J gene TRBJ1-5; D is unclear. Germline V gene sequence: CDR1 MNHEY, CDR2 SMNVEV (reference sequence). The CDR3 is 14 residues long. V was trimmed by 7 bases and J by 6 bases, leaving 16 bases between them.

The chain uses TRBV14 and TRBJ2-7; D call uncertain. Germline V lookup: CDR1 SGHDN, CDR2 FVKESK. CDR3 length: 15 residues. The V gene lost 5 bases and the J gene lost 0 bases, with 14 bases spanning the gap. CDR3 sequence: CASSFGPSTSYEQYF. CDR3 DNA: TGTGCCAGCAGCTTCGGGCCATCAACCTCCTACGAGCAGTACTTC. The whole variable domain, filled in from reference TRBV14 and TRBJ2-7, reads EAGVTQFPSHSVIEKGQTVTLRCDPISGHDNLYWYRRVMGKEIKFLLHFVKESKQDESGMPNNRFLAERTGGTYSTLKVQPAELEDSGVYFCASSFGPSTSYEQYFGPGTRLTVT.

The CDR3 is CASRPVGTGNQPQHF. The CDR3 region has the DNA TGTGCCAGCAGGCCCGTCGGGACAGGGAATCAGCCCCAGCATTTT. The J gene is TRBJ1-5, the V gene TRBV7-9; 9 bases are a match to TRBD1. From germline, CDR1 is SEHNR and CDR2 FQNEAQ (reference sequence). The CDR3 spans 15 residues. With 6 bases clipped from V and 4 bases from J, the junction kept 7 bases outside the gene matches.

This chain joins TRBV4-2 and TRBJ1-4; 10 bases agree with TRBD1. V trimming: 4 bases; J trimming: 6 bases; junction bases outside the gene matches: 5. Germline CDR1 and CDR2: LGHNA and YNFKEQ. The CDR3 totals 15 residues. The CDR3 region is CASSRHGTGDEKLFF. As DNA, the CDR3 is TGTGCCAGCAGCCGGCACGGGACAGGGGATGAAAAACTGTTTTTT.

This chain uses TRBV27 with TRBJ1-1, with TRBD1 matching 11 bases. The CDR3 sequence is 15 residues long. Trimming cost V 5 bases and J 3 bases; bases outside gene matches: 5. Germline V gene sequence: CDR1 MNHEY, CDR2 SMNVEV (reference sequence). The CDR3, as DNA: TGTGCCAGCAGTCCAGGGACAGGGGGGGACACTGAAGCTTTCTTT. This encodes CASSPGTGGDTEAFF.

The chain combines TRBV7-9 with TRBJ1-2; D may be TRBD1 (5 bases). The germline CDR1 and CDR2 sequences are SEHNR and FQNEAQ (reference sequence). This CDR3 contains 16 residues. The V end lost 3 bases, the J end lost 8 bases, and 22 bases lay between the germline ends. CDR3 in amino acids: CASSFAHQGGAGGYTF. CDR3 DNA sequence: TGTGCCAGCAGCTTCGCCCACCAGGGAGGGGCGGGAGGCTACACCTTC.

The chain employs TRBV7-3 and TRBJ1-2, with 7 bases fitting TRBD1. The germline CDR1 and CDR2 sequences are SGHTA and FQGTGA. This CDR3 has 14 amino acids. Trimming removed 2 bases from V and 8 bases from J; junction bases left unmatched: 8. The CDR3 here is CASSLRAGQVGYTF. As DNA, the CDR3 is TGTGCCAGCAGCTTACGGGCAGGACAGGTGGGCTACACCTTC.